A single sample is the source of the 27 T cell receptor beta chains below, sequenced in a study of cytomegalovirus exposure and HLA in healthy donors. Vbeta (60) and Jbeta (13) primers were used in the PCR. Only in-frame clones appear in the TCRdb table, and some are missing; sequencing was by immunoSEQ multiplex PCR. The data hold 150,000 to 200,000 clones, with approximately 80% observed a single time. The sequenced material came from PBMCs. Every receptor here comes from a man younger than 35 in good health and CMV-seropositive.

This rearrangement joins TRBV28 to TRBJ1-1; 8 positions agree with TRBD1. There are 14 residues in the CDR3. Germline trimming cut 5 bases from V and 5 bases from J; bases unmatched to any gene: 7. In germline, CDR1 is MDHEN, CDR2 SYDVKM. CDR3 bases: TGTGCCAGCAGTCCCTACAGGGGGGAAACTGAAGCTTTCTTT. It encodes CASSPYRGETEAFF. The whole variable domain, filled in from reference TRBV28 and TRBJ1-1, reads DVKVTQSSRYLVKRTGEKVFLECVQDMDHENMFWYRQDPGLGLRLIYFSYDVKMKEKGDIPEGYSVSREKKERFSLILESASTNQTSMYLCASSPYRGETEAFFGQGTRLTVV.

This rearrangement joins TRBV27 to TRBJ1-2; maybe TRBD1 (5 bases). The CDR3 has 14 amino acids. The germline V gene has CDR1 MNHEY and CDR2 SMNVEV (reference sequence). V was clipped by 4 bases and J by 4 bases, with 13 bases between them. The CDR3 DNA follows: TGTGCCAGCAGTTCGGGAGGTAGGGGCTATGGCTACACCTTC. Protein: CASSSGGRGYGYTF.

The chain combines TRBV7-9 with TRBJ1-4; D perhaps matches TRBD1 (6 bases). The CDR3 covers 15 residues. Deletions cut 4 bases from V and 7 bases from J, with 16 bases between. Germline loops: CDR1 SEHNR, CDR2 FQNEAQ (reference sequence). The CDR3 coding sequence is TGTGCCAGCAGCTCGGACTCGGGGGGCGCTGAAAAACTGTTTTTT. It translates to CASSSDSGGAEKLFF.

The J gene is TRBJ2-7, the V gene TRBV9, with D perhaps matching TRBD2 (5 bases). Germline V gene data show CDR1 as SGDLS and CDR2 as YYNGEE. V was cut by 3 bases and J by 5 bases, with 15 bases left in between. This CDR3 region has 14 residues. The CDR3 nucleotides read TGTGCCAGCAGCGGAGGGTGGGTCGGCCACGAGCAGTACTTC. Translation gives CASSGGWVGHEQYF.

The rearrangement joins TRBV29-1 to TRBJ1-2; D unclear. The CDR3 sequence is 14 residues long. V dropped 3 bases and J dropped 2 bases, with 13 bases sitting between them. CDR1 and CDR2 (germline): SQVTM, ANQGSEA. CDR3 protein: CSVELWAGNYGYTF. CDR3 nucleotide sequence: TGCAGCGTTGAGCTGTGGGCAGGCAACTATGGCTACACCTTC.

The chain employs TRBV5-1 and TRBJ2-1, with 10 bases identical to TRBD2. This CDR3 has 14 amino acids. Germline V gene sequence: CDR1 SGHRS, CDR2 YFSETQ. Unmatched junction bases numbered 2, after V lost 3 bases and J lost 5 bases. The CDR3 DNA is TGCGCCAGCAGCTCAAGCGGGAGGGACAATGAGCAGTTCTTC. As protein: CASSSSGRDNEQFF. Combining the CDR3 with reference TRBV5-1 and TRBJ2-1 gives the whole variable domain KAGVTQTPRYLIKTRGQQVTLSCSPISGHRSVSWYQQTPGQGLQFLFEYFSETQRNKGNFPGRFSGRQFSNSRSEMNVSTLELGDSALYLCASSSSGRDNEQFFGPGTRLTVL.

J is TRBJ1-2 and V is TRBV6-1; 8 nucleotides align to TRBD1. The CDR3 totals 15 residues. Germline values: CDR1 MNHNS, CDR2 SASEGT. Trimming at V came to 4 bases and at J to 4 bases, leaving 8 bases not matched to a gene. As DNA, the CDR3 is TGTGCCAGCAGTGTCATGCAGGGGGCGAGCTATGGCTACACCTTC. The encoded protein is CASSVMQGASYGYTF.

The chain carries TRBV11-3 and TRBJ1-5, with 7 bases matching TRBD1. Looked up from germline, CDR1 is SGHNT and CDR2 is YENEEA. The CDR3 is made up of 15 amino acids. Trimming took 1 base from V and 4 from J; bases not matched to a gene: 4. The CDR3 DNA sequence: TGTGCCAGCAGCTTAGCAGGGGGTGGTAATCAGCCCCAGCATTTT. Its translation: CASSLAGGGNQPQHF.

Details on this clone: The conserved phenylalanine or tryptophan normally closing the CDR3 is absent here, so this likely arose from a read error. The V call is TRBV2, the J call TRBJ1-6; no definite D call. CDR3 size: 15 residues. V lost 6 bases, J lost 0 bases, and 9 bases lay in between. CDR1 is SNHLY, CDR2 FYNNEI, per germline. The CDR3 reads CASSDNISYNSPLHL. The DNA of the CDR3 is TGTGCCAGCAGCGACAACATCTCCTATAATTCACCCCTCCACCTT.

V gene TRBV7-9 combines with J gene TRBJ2-5, with D maybe TRBD2 (6 bases). The CDR3 totals 16 residues. Trimming left V 1 base short and J 5 bases short, with 17 bases between. The V gene's germline CDR1 is SEHNR and CDR2 FQNEAQ (reference sequence). CDR3 coding DNA: TGTGCCAGCAGCTTAGTAGGGATTCGAGCGGGCGAGACCCAGTACTTC. Translation: CASSLVGIRAGETQYF.

The chain links TRBV30 to TRBJ1-2; 7 nucleotides align to TRBD1. Per the germline V gene, CDR1 is GTSNPN and CDR2 is SVGIG (reference sequence). CDR3 length: 12 residues. Trimming removed 6 bases from V and 6 bases from J; junction bases left unmatched: 7. The CDR3 DNA reads as TGTGCCTGTCGGGCAGGGGGTAATGGCTACACCTTC. Encoded protein: CACRAGGNGYTF.

This chain links TRBV30 with TRBJ1-6; the D gene is possibly TRBD1 (5 bases). Trimming removed 3 bases at V and 0 bases at J, with 9 bases between. The CDR3 is made up of 15 amino acids. Germline V CDR1 and CDR2: GTSNPN, SVGIG (reference sequence). Here the CDR3 reads CAWRAGGSYNSPLHF. For the CDR3, the DNA is TGTGCCTGGAGGGCCGGGGGCTCCTATAATTCACCCCTCCACTTT.

V is TRBV29-1 and J is TRBJ2-5; TRBD1 matches at 8 bases. The last part of the DNA fits TRBJ2-7 better; the J call may be wrong. Germline loops: CDR1 SQVTM, CDR2 ANQGSEA. This CDR3 comprises 14 residues. CDR3: CSVNPGTGRNEQYF. The CDR3 DNA follows: TGCAGCGTGAACCCCGGGACAGGTAGAAACGAGCAGTACTTC.

This clone was counted many times. The chain joins TRBV6-4 to TRBJ2-7; unclear D gene. CDR3 size: 13 residues. The germline V gene encodes CDR1 MRHNA and CDR2 SNTAGT. V lost 5 bases, J lost 7 bases, and 15 bases lay in between. The CDR3 DNA reads TGTGCCAGCAGTCTCCAGCCACAGAGTGAGCAGTACTTC. Its protein is CASSLQPQSEQYF.

The chain joins TRBV10-2 to TRBJ2-1; D might be TRBD2 (6 bases). CDR3 length equals 15 residues. The germline V gene encodes CDR1 WSHSY and CDR2 SAAADI. V was trimmed by 4 bases and J by 4 bases, leaving 14 bases between them. The CDR3 bases are TGCGCCAGCAGTGGGCGGGACGGAGGATACAATGAGCAGTTCTTC. It codes for CASSGRDGGYNEQFF.

V usage is TRBV4-2 and J usage is TRBJ1-1; 7 nucleotides agree with TRBD1. The germline V gene encodes CDR1 LGHNA and CDR2 YNFKEQ. V was pared by 2 bases and J by 1 base, with 7 bases of the junction left unmatched. This CDR3 is built from 16 residues. CDR3 loop: CASSQLPGQSNTEAFF. The CDR3 DNA reads TGTGCCAGCAGCCAACTTCCGGGACAGTCGAACACTGAAGCTTTCTTT.

The V call is TRBV7-2, the J call TRBJ1-5; D may be TRBD1 (5 bases). The germline V gene has CDR1 SGHTA and CDR2 FQGNSA. The CDR3 runs 14 residues. Deletions cut 0 bases from V and 7 bases from J, with 10 bases between. CDR3 amino acids: CASSLAGRGQPQHF. CDR3 DNA sequence: TGTGCCAGCAGCTTAGCGGGGAGGGGACAGCCCCAGCATTTT. The complete variable domain, with remaining parts taken from reference TRBV7-2 and TRBJ1-5, reads GAGVSQSPSNKVTEKGKDVELRCDPISGHTALYWYRQSLGQGLEFLIYFQGNSAPDKSGLPSDRFSAERTGGSVSTLTIQRTQQEDSAVYLCASSLAGRGQPQHFGDGTRLSIL.

This chain links TRBV15 with TRBJ1-5; D not resolved. CDR1 LNHNV and CDR2 YYDKDF come from the germline V gene (reference sequence). Trimming removed 1 base from V and 0 bases from J, with 7 bases in between. This CDR3 has 15 amino acids. The DNA for the CDR3 is TGTGCCACCAGCAGAGCCGTAGATAGCAATCAGCCCCAGCATTTT. This sequence encodes CATSRAVDSNQPQHF. Together with reference TRBV15 and TRBJ1-5, the CDR3 gives the full variable domain: DAMVIQNPRYQVTQFGKPVTLSCSQTLNHNVMYWYQQKSSQAPKLLFHYYDKDFNNEADTPDNFQSRRPNTSFCFLDIRSPGLGDTAMYLCATSRAVDSNQPQHFGDGTRLSIL.

The CDR3 spells CAIGQIFMNTEAFF. CDR3 DNA sequence: TGTGCCATCGGACAGATCTTTATGAACACTGAAGCTTTCTTT. The J gene is TRBJ1-1, the V gene TRBV6-1; D might be TRBD1 (6 bases). Germline V gives CDR1 MNHNS, CDR2 SASEGT. This CDR3 has 14 amino acids. V lost 10 bases and J lost 0, with 15 bases in between.

On this clone itself: Other DNA sequences in this specimen translate into the identical CDR3. The J gene is TRBJ2-7, the V gene TRBV7-6, with a tentative D call TRBD1 (6 bases). Trimming removed 1 base from V and 2 bases from J, with 9 bases in between. The CDR3 covers 14 residues. Germline loops: CDR1 SGHVS, CDR2 FNYEAQ. CDR3 loop: CASSLGAGAYEQYF. The CDR3 nucleotides are TGTGCCAGCAGCTTAGGGGCAGGGGCCTACGAGCAGTACTTC.

The CDR3 coding sequence is TGCAGCGGGGAAGAGACAGACTATGGCTACACCTTC. It specifies CSGEETDYGYTF. The chain carries TRBV29-1 and TRBJ1-2, with TRBD1 as a possible D gene (5 bases). From germline, CDR1 is SQVTM and CDR2 ANQGSEA. V was trimmed by 7 bases and J by 3 bases, leaving 12 bases between them. The CDR3 sequence is 12 residues long. Based on the CDR3 plus reference TRBV29-1 and TRBJ1-2, the full variable domain is SAVISQKPSRDICQRGTSLTIQCQVDSQVTMMFWYRQQPGQSLTLIATANQGSEATYESGFVIDKFPISRPNLTFSTLTVSNMSPEDSSIYLCSGEETDYGYTFGSGTRLTVV.

The chain links TRBV5-6 to TRBJ1-5; D call uncertain. The CDR3 extends over 15 amino acids. Germline V gene data show CDR1 as SGHDT and CDR2 as YYEEEE. The ends were cut back, 0 bases at V and 4 bases at J, with 11 bases in the middle. Written as DNA, the CDR3 is TGTGCCAGCAGCTTGGCCCGCAGTCCGAATCAGCCCCAGCATTTT. Its translation: CASSLARSPNQPQHF.

The genes are TRBV9 and TRBJ1-1; D is unclear. Trimming removed 0 bases from V and 1 base from J, with 10 bases in between. The CDR3 covers 15 residues. CDR1 SGDLS and CDR2 YYNGEE come from the germline V gene. The CDR3 spells CASSVDPIPNTEAFF. In DNA form, the CDR3 reads TGTGCCAGCAGCGTAGATCCCATTCCGAACACTGAAGCTTTCTTT.

Points on this clone: It is likely a read error, because the conserved phenylalanine at the end of the CDR3 is missing. This rearrangement joins TRBV5-6 to TRBJ1-6; D possibly corresponds to TRBD1 (5 bases). CDR1 is SGHDT and CDR2 is YYEEEE in the germline V gene. The V gene lost 3 bases and the J gene lost 7 bases, with 17 bases spanning the gap. CDR3 length equals 16 residues. For the CDR3, the DNA is TGTGCCAGCAGCTCGGGCCGGGGGATTTGGAATTCACCCCTCCACCTT. It encodes CASSSGRGIWNSPLHL.

V is TRBV6-6 and J is TRBJ2-5, with D possibly being TRBD1 (6 bases). This CDR3 has 16 residues. V lost 0 bases and J lost 5, with 16 bases in between. Germline assignment: CDR1 MNHNY and CDR2 SVGAGI (reference sequence). The CDR3 coding sequence is TGTGCCAGCAGTTACTCGGCAGGGGTGAAGTCGGAGACCCAGTACTTC. Protein product: CASSYSAGVKSETQYF.

V is TRBV19 and J is TRBJ2-3, with D possibly being TRBD1 (5 bases). The CDR3 length is 13 residues. The V and J ends lost 5 bases and 4 bases respectively, with 10 bases between them. The germline gives CDR1 LNHDA, CDR2 SQIVND (reference sequence). CDR3 sequence reads: CASSRAGPDTQYF. In DNA, the CDR3 is TGTGCCAGTAGTCGGGCAGGGCCAGATACGCAGTATTTT.

This clone was detected once. The J gene is TRBJ1-1, the V gene TRBV29-1; perhaps TRBD1 as D (6 bases). Germline assignment: CDR1 SQVTM and CDR2 ANQGSEA. V was shortened by 7 bases and J by 8 bases, with 17 bases between the two germline ends. CDR3 size: 12 residues. The CDR3 spells CSADPGGGEAFF. In nucleotides, the CDR3 is TGCAGCGCCGACCCGGGGGGCGGGGAAGCTTTCTTT.